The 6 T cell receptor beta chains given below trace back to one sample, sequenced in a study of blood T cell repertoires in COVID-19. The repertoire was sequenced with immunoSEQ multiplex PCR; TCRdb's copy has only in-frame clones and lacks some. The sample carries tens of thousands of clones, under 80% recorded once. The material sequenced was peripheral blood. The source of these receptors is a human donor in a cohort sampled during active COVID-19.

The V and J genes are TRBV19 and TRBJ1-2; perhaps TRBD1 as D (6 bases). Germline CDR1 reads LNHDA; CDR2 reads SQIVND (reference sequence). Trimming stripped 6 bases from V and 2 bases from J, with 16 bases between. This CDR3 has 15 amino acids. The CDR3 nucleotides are TGTGCCAGTAGCGAACAGGGAATGGTGAACTATGGCTACACCTTC. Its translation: CASSEQGMVNYGYTF.

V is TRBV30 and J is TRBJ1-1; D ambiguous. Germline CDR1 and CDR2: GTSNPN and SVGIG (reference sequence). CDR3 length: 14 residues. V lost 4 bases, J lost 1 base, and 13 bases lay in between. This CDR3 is CAWMVLKQNTEAFF. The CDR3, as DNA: TGTGCCTGGATGGTGCTCAAGCAGAACACTGAAGCTTTCTTT.

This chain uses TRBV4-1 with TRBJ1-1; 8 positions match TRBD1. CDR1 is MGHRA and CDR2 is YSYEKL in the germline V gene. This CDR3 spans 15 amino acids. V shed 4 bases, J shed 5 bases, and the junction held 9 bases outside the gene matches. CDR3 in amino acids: CASSPRQGSETEAFF. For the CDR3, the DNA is TGCGCCAGCAGCCCCCGACAGGGGTCTGAGACTGAAGCTTTCTTT.

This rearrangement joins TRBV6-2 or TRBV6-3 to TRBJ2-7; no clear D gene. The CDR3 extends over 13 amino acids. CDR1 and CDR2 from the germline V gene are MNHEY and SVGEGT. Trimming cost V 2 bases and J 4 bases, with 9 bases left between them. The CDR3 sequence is CASSYDNRYEQYF. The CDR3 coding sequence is TGTGCCAGCAGTTACGATAACAGATACGAGCAGTACTTC.

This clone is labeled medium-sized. The CDR3 DNA follows: TGTGCCAGCAGTTTGGACCCCGGGACAAATTTCTACGAGCAGTACTTC. Its translation is CASSLDPGTNFYEQYF. The chain is built from TRBV27 and TRBJ2-7; possible D gene TRBD1, 6 bases. Per the germline V gene, CDR1 is MNHEY and CDR2 is SMNVEV (reference sequence). CDR3 length equals 16 residues. The V and J ends lost 3 bases and 3 bases respectively, with 18 bases between them.

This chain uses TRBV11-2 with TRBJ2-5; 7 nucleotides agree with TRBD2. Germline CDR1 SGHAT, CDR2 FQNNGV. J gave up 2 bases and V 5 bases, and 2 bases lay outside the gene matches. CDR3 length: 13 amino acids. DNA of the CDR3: TGTGCCAGCAGCGGGGGACTACAAGAGACCCAGTACTTC. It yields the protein CASSGGLQETQYF.